These T cell receptor beta chains were read from a single sample in a study of blood T cell repertoires in COVID-19. Produced via immunoSEQ multiplex PCR; TCRdb's table is partial and in-frame only. The sample lists 81,000 or so clones, over 80% occurring once. The specimen was peripheral blood. All receptors come from a woman between 70 and 85 years old with active or convalescent COVID-19. CDR3s include the opening cysteine and the closing phenylalanine or tryptophan. D genes are given only for firm matches.

TRBJ2-5	TRBV27	TRBD1	CASRQGGKETQYF
TRBJ1-5	TRBV11-2	TRBD1	CASSPGQGWGQPQHF
TRBJ1-1	TRBV9	NA	CASSVAGQSDTEAFF
TRBJ2-3	TRBV4-1	TRBD1	CASSQQGVPSTDTQYF
TRBJ1-5	TRBV5-1	NA	CASSEQGGNQPQHF
TRBJ1-6	TRBV2	NA	CASSTTGTPNSPLHF
TRBJ1-5	TRBV4-3	NA	CASSQDQEGQPQHF
TRBJ2-7	TRBV18	NA	CASSPGGERLEQYF
TRBJ2-3	TRBV2	TRBD2	CASSVLLAGDTQYF
TRBJ2-2	TRBV3-1/TRBV3-2	TRBD1	CASKQGADTGELFF
TRBJ1-1	TRBV12-3/TRBV12-4	NA	CASSIRENTEAFF
TRBJ1-4	TRBV6-5	TRBD1	CASSFTGGEKLFF
TRBJ2-7	TRBV4-3	NA	CASSQEEGGEQYF
TRBJ1-1	TRBV5-6	NA	CASSPWGELGEAFF
TRBJ2-7	TRBV19	NA	CASSGTDSYEQYF
TRBJ1-1	TRBV19	TRBD1	CASRSFVIGTENTEAFF
TRBJ2-2	TRBV10-3	TRBD2	CATRLAGGMAGELFF
TRBJ2-7	TRBV5-1	NA	CASSLPTRGEQYF
TRBJ1-1	TRBV2	TRBD1	CASNEQGAGNTEAFF
TRBJ2-4	TRBV5-1	NA	CASSAGYKNIQYF
TRBJ1-1	TRBV3-1/TRBV3-2	NA	CASSPKGGGTEAFF
TRBJ1-2	TRBV7-9	TRBD1	CASSALDRALYGYTF
TRBJ1-5	TRBV7-9	NA	CASSLQDNPQHF
TRBJ1-5	TRBV11-2	TRBD1	CASSLGDRGLGQPQHF
TRBJ1-3	TRBV15	NA	CATSIFRGPGNTIYF
TRBJ2-2	TRBV24-1	TRBD1	CATSDGQGGILWAGELFF
TRBJ2-2	TRBV5-1	TRBD1	CASSRTGADTGELFF
TRBJ2-1	TRBV7-2	NA	CASSRDRSNNEQFF
TRBJ1-2	TRBV6-5	NA	CASSSGSARSYTF
TRBJ1-6	TRBV10-1	NA	CASSETGSRNSPLHF
TRBJ1-1	TRBV27	TRBD1	CASRSTGQGAPTEAFF
TRBJ2-7	TRBV5-1	NA	CASSLVFGTRQYF
TRBJ1-1	TRBV5-4	TRBD1	CASSWGQMNTEAFF
TRBJ1-5	TRBV18	NA	CASSPPSGRQPQHF
TRBJ2-7	TRBV6-2/TRBV6-3	TRBD1	CASSWDRGFTPSYEQYF
TRBJ2-1	TRBV19	TRBD2	CASSDGGAFYNEQFF
TRBJ2-1	TRBV6-5	NA	CASTDLGAYNEQFF
TRBJ1-5	TRBV19	NA	CASSSLTDLNQPQHF
TRBJ2-5	TRBV4-3	NA	CASSQDLDSQETQYF